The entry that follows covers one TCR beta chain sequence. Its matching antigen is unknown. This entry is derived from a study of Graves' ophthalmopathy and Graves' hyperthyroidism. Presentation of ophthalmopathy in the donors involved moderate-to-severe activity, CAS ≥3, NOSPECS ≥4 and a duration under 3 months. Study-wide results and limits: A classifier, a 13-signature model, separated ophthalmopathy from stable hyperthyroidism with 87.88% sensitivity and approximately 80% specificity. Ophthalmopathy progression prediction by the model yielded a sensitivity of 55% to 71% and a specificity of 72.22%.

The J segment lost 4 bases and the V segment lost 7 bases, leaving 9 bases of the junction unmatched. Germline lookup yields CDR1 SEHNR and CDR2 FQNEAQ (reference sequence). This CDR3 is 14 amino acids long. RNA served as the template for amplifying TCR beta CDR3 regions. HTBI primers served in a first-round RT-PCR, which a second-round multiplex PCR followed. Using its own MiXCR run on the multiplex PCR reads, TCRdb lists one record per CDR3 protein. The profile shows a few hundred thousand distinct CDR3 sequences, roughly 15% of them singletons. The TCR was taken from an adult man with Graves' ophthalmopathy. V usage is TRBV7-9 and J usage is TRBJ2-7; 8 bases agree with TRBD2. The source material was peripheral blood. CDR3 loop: CASTLPGGGYEQYF. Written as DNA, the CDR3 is TGTGCCAGCACCCTTCCGGGGGGGGGGTACGAGCAGTACTTC. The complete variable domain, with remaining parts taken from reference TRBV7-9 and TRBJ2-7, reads DTGVSQNPRHKITKRGQNVTFRCDPISEHNRLYWYRQTLGQGPEFLTYFQNEAQLEKSRLLSDRFSAERPKGSFSTLEIQRTEQGDSAMYLCASTLPGGGYEQYFGPGTRLTVT.